This TCR beta chain was recovered during a study of blood T cells in healthy people across ages. Overall study: Every two T cells gave about one barcoded beta molecule via template switching.

The CDR3 consists of 15 residues. Germline V lookup: CDR1 LGHDT, CDR2 YNNKEL (reference sequence). Germline trimming cut 4 bases from V and 7 bases from J; bases unmatched to any gene: 8. Primers used in a second PCR of roughly 7 to 12 cycles were a sample-barcoded 5' primer and a J-beta primer mix. Every molecule of cDNA carried a tag from a template-switch adaptor with 12 random nucleotides. TCRdb used MiXCR to reprocess the 5' RACE reads, holding one entry per CDR3 protein. The table lists some 1,500,000 distinct CDR3 sequences, approximately 42% of them singletons. The clonotype originates from a woman younger than 35 in good health. The chain recombines TRBV3-1 with TRBJ2-1, with 9 bases that match TRBD2. The sample comprised blood. CDR3 nucleotide sequence: TGTGCCAGCAGCCCCCGGCCTAGCGGGAATAATGAGCAGTTCTTC. It codes for CASSPRPSGNNEQFF.